These T cell receptor beta chains were read from a single sample in a study of blood T cell repertoires in COVID-19. Here immunoSEQ multiplex PCR was the method, and the copy in TCRdb shows in-frame clones only, minus some. The sample shows about 300,000 clones, 85% to 90% of them seen only once. The material sequenced was peripheral blood. These receptors all come from a woman aged 25 to 39 with COVID-19, enrolled during active disease. Each CDR3 is given with its conserved first and last residue. A D gene is named only where the DNA matches it firmly. Size is stated for part of the rows, as once, few or many counts, or as a class when the clone is expanded.

v_gene	abundance	d_gene	j_gene	CDR3aa	CDR3nt
TRBV19	NA	NA	TRBJ1-5	CASSIFHNSNQPQHF	TGTGCCAGTAGTATTTTCCACAATAGCAATCAGCCCCAGCATTTT
TRBV28	NA	NA	TRBJ1-1	CKTGWDTEAFF	TGCAAAACAGGGTGGGACACTGAAGCTTTCTTT
TRBV18	NA	TRBD2	TRBJ2-1	CASSPISGGTYNEQFF	TGTGCCAGCTCACCTATAAGCGGGGGTACCTACAATGAGCAGTTCTTC
TRBV6-1	few	NA	TRBJ1-2	CASSEASGTSYGYTF	TGTGCCAGCAGTGAAGCGAGCGGGACATCCTATGGCTACACCTTC
TRBV29-1	NA	NA	TRBJ1-1	CSARTQGLSDEAFF	TGCAGCGCTAGGACACAGGGCCTTTCTGACGAAGCTTTCTTT
TRBV2	NA	NA	TRBJ1-1	CASSPGSTEAFF	TGTGCCAGCAGCCCAGGGTCAACTGAAGCTTTCTTT
TRBV11-2	NA	TRBD1	TRBJ1-2	CASSFPYTGVYGYTF	TGTGCCAGCAGCTTCCCCTATACAGGGGTATATGGCTACACCTTC
TRBV6-2/TRBV6-3	NA	TRBD1	TRBJ1-1	CASSFGQGVRTEAFF	TGTGCCAGCAGCTTTGGACAGGGGGTTCGAACTGAAGCTTTCTTT
TRBV4-1	NA	TRBD2	TRBJ2-3	CASSPLAGSTDTQYF	TGCGCCAGCAGCCCACTAGCGGGTAGCACAGATACGCAGTATTTT
TRBV5-5	NA	NA	TRBJ1-4	CASSLAEGESNEKLFF	TGTGCCAGCAGCTTGGCCGAAGGGGAAAGTAATGAAAAACTGTTTTTT
TRBV11-3	NA	NA	TRBJ2-3	CASSLGLAEDTQYF	TGTGCCAGCAGCTTAGGGCTAGCAGAGGATACGCAGTATTTT
TRBV6-5	NA	TRBD1	TRBJ1-2	CASSTLTGTYGYTF	TGTGCCAGCAGCACCCTGACAGGGACCTATGGCTACACCTTC
TRBV11-1	NA	TRBD2	TRBJ2-1	CASSIAGGLGDEQFF	TGTGCCAGCAGCATAGCGGGGGGGCTGGGTGACGAGCAGTTCTTC
TRBV7-2	NA	NA	TRBJ1-5	CASSPQQGLGQPQHF	TGTGCCAGCAGCCCACAACAGGGTTTAGGGCAGCCCCAGCATTTT
TRBV6-6	few	TRBD1	TRBJ1-5	CASRTQGAVEPQHF	TGTGCCAGCAGGACCCAGGGGGCGGTGGAGCCCCAGCATTTT
TRBV27	NA	NA	TRBJ2-7	CASSLNRASYEQYF	TGTGCCAGCAGTTTAAACAGGGCTTCCTACGAGCAGTACTTC
TRBV10-3	NA	NA	TRBJ2-7	CAIRQPTGEVHEQYF	TGTGCCATCAGACAGCCGACAGGAGAGGTCCACGAGCAGTACTTC
TRBV19	NA	NA	TRBJ2-7	CASSTPGYEQYF	TGTGCCAGTAGTACGCCCGGCTACGAGCAGTACTTC
TRBV7-2	NA	NA	TRBJ2-3	CASSLGVQRTDTQYF	TGTGCCAGCAGCTTAGGGGTCCAGAGGACAGATACGCAGTATTTT
TRBV5-1	NA	NA	TRBJ1-1	CASTRGSTTMNTEAFF	TGCGCCAGCACCCGGGGGTCTACTACAATGAACACTGAAGCTTTCTTT
TRBV11-3	NA	NA	TRBJ2-7	CASSHNPRQGTHEQYF	TGTGCCAGCAGCCACAACCCCAGGCAGGGGACCCACGAGCAGTACTTC
TRBV7-9	NA	TRBD1	TRBJ2-5	CASSSRTGGGETQYF	TGTGCCAGCAGCTCCCGGACAGGGGGCGGAGAGACCCAGTACTTC
TRBV28	NA	TRBD2	TRBJ2-3	CATRDTRGGTDTQYF	TGTGCCACAAGGGACACGCGGGGGGGCACAGATACGCAGTATTTT
TRBV30	NA	TRBD1	TRBJ1-5	CAWSAPGTVNQPQHF	TGTGCCTGGAGTGCTCCCGGGACAGTCAATCAGCCCCAGCATTTT
TRBV19	once	TRBD2	TRBJ2-5	CASSPYLGPSGVRETQYF	TGTGCCAGTAGTCCATACCTGGGGCCTAGCGGGGTAAGAGAGACCCAGTACTTC
TRBV7-9	once	TRBD1	TRBJ1-1	CASSTQGGVTEAFF	TGTGCCAGCAGCACCCAGGGGGGTGTCACTGAAGCTTTCTTT
TRBV6-2/TRBV6-3	NA	NA	TRBJ1-2	CASSPIDYGYTF	TGTGCCAGCAGCCCCATTGACTATGGCTACACCTTC
TRBV19	NA	NA	TRBJ2-1	CASSFLEVQQFF	TGTGCCAGTAGTTTCCTAGAGGTACAGCAGTTCTTC
TRBV19	NA	TRBD1	TRBJ1-6	CASARTGERNSPLHF	TGTGCCAGTGCGCGGACAGGGGAGAGGAATTCACCCCTCCACTTT
TRBV28	NA	NA	TRBJ1-2	CASSLEGGNYGYTF	TGTGCCAGCAGTTTAGAGGGCGGGAACTATGGCTACACCTTC
TRBV3-1/TRBV3-2	NA	TRBD2	TRBJ2-3	CASSQAGGATDTQYF	TGTGCCAGCAGCCAAGCGGGGGGAGCCACAGATACGCAGTATTTT
TRBV28	NA	TRBD1	TRBJ2-1	CASDSGTGVYNEQFF	TGTGCCAGCGACTCAGGGACAGGAGTCTACAATGAGCAGTTCTTC
TRBV15	NA	NA	TRBJ2-6	CATSTGGVSGANVLTF	TGTGCCACCAGCACAGGAGGGGTCTCTGGGGCCAACGTCCTGACTTTC
TRBV7-8	NA	TRBD1	TRBJ2-2	CASSLVRGPTGELFF	TGTGCCAGCAGCTTAGTCAGGGGGCCCACCGGGGAGCTGTTTTTT
TRBV2	NA	NA	TRBJ2-2	CASSQNLARAGELFF	TGTGCCAGCAGCCAGAACCTGGCCAGGGCCGGGGAGCTGTTTTTT
TRBV2	NA	NA	TRBJ1-1	CASSEQEKNTEAFF	TGTGCCAGCAGCGAACAGGAAAAGAACACTGAAGCTTTCTTT
TRBV2	NA	NA	TRBJ2-2	CASSAGTTNTGELFF	TGTGCCAGCAGTGCGGGAACTACGAACACCGGGGAGCTGTTTTTT
TRBV9	NA	NA	TRBJ2-2	CASSASSGELFF	TGTGCCAGCAGCGCGTCGTCCGGGGAGCTGTTTTTT
TRBV2	NA	TRBD1	TRBJ2-7	CASIGTGVAYEQYF	TGTGCCAGCATTGGGACAGGGGTGGCCTACGAGCAGTACTTC
TRBV2	NA	NA	TRBJ1-2	CASSEGVEVFPLGYTF	TGTGCCAGCAGTGAAGGAGTAGAGGTTTTCCCCCTAGGCTACACCTTC
TRBV13	NA	NA	TRBJ2-6	CASSLVYGSGSGANVLTF	TGTGCCAGCAGCTTAGTCTACGGGAGTGGCTCTGGGGCCAACGTCCTGACTTTC
TRBV30	NA	NA	TRBJ1-2	CAWISSGGGYGYTF	TGTGCCTGGATCTCCTCGGGGGGAGGCTATGGCTACACCTTC